These 32 T cell receptor beta chains originate from one sample sequenced in a study of response to subunit inactivated influenza vaccine. TCRdb re-analysed the RT-PCR reads in MiXCR, keeping a single row per CDR3 protein. The sample has 150,000 to 200,000 distinct CDR3 sequences, about 9% seen once. Sample: non-naive T cells sorted from PBMCs, taken on the day of vaccination. All receptors derive from a man aged 50-59 years who received an inactivated influenza vaccine.

The chain employs TRBV6-6 and TRBJ2-7; 9 bases are a match to TRBD1. The germline V gene has CDR1 MNHNY and CDR2 SVGAGI (reference sequence). The CDR3 is 12 residues long. The CDR3 bases are TGTGTCACACAGGGGGCGGGGTACGAGCAGTACTTC. It yields the protein CVTQGAGYEQYF.

In its sample, this clonotype was seen a few times. The chain recombines TRBV24-1 with TRBJ2-1; maybe TRBD1 (6 bases). CDR3 size: 14 residues. The V gene's germline CDR1 is KGHDR and CDR2 SFDVKD. V dropped 0 bases and J dropped 6 bases, with 8 bases sitting between them. CDR3 amino acids: CATSDLRRGNEQFF. CDR3 nucleotides: TGTGCCACCAGTGATTTGCGCAGGGGCAATGAGCAGTTCTTC.

Many counts were recorded for this clonotype. V gene TRBV5-1 combines with J gene TRBJ2-1, with 10 bases matching TRBD2. V lost 4 bases to trimming and J lost 7 bases; unmatched junction nucleotides: 11. The CDR3 totals 16 residues. From germline, CDR1 is SGHRS and CDR2 YFSETQ. The CDR3 region has the DNA TGCGCCAGCAGCCCCAGGGTAGCGGGAGGTGGGAATGAGCAGTTCTTC. Translating gives CASSPRVAGGGNEQFF.

CDR3 sequence: CATSHTDTQYF. CDR3 bases: TGTGCCACCAGCCACACAGATACGCAGTATTTT. V and J are TRBV24-1 and TRBJ2-3; D is unresolved. The CDR3 sequence is 11 residues long. The germline V and J ends were trimmed by 7 bases and 2 bases, with 3 bases remaining between them. The germline gives CDR1 KGHDR, CDR2 SFDVKD.

This clonotype was detected many times. The chain joins TRBV12-3 or TRBV12-4 to TRBJ2-3; D tentatively fits TRBD1 or TRBD2 (5 bases each). This CDR3 is built from 14 residues. V dropped 3 bases and J dropped 13 bases, with 20 bases sitting between them. The CDR3 reads CASSFSGRSPGEYF. The CDR3 bases are TGTGCCAGCAGTTTTTCGGGACGGTCCCCCGGGGAGTATTTT.

The chain has TRBV5-1 and TRBJ1-5, with 7 bases fitting TRBD1. V shed 4 bases, J shed 6 bases, and the junction held 4 bases outside the gene matches. From germline, CDR1 is SGHRS and CDR2 YFSETQ. The CDR3 is made up of 13 amino acids. The CDR3 DNA follows: TGCGCCAGCAGCCTGACAGGGTCTCAGCCCCAGCATTTT. This sequence encodes CASSLTGSQPQHF.

This sequence joins TRBV7-8 and TRBJ2-5; TRBD1 matches 10 bases. Germline values: CDR1 SGHVS, CDR2 FQNEAQ. The J segment lost 3 bases and the V segment lost 3 bases, leaving 10 bases of the junction unmatched. This CDR3 has 17 amino acids. The CDR3: CASSLRDRGIGKETQYF. The CDR3 DNA follows: TGTGCCAGCAGCTTGAGGGACAGGGGAATAGGAAAAGAGACCCAGTACTTC.

V gene TRBV20-1 combines with J gene TRBJ2-3; possibly TRBD2 for D (7 bases). The V end was cut by 4 bases, the J end by 5 bases, with 13 bases between. The CDR3 runs to 13 residues. From germline, CDR1 is DFQATT and CDR2 SNEGSKA (reference sequence). CDR3 sequence: CSAILRGGDTQYF. CDR3 coding DNA: TGCAGTGCTATCCTAAGGGGGGGAGATACGCAGTATTTT.

This clonotype was seen at least ten times. The chain links TRBV2 to TRBJ2-1, with TRBD2 matching 8 bases. The length of the CDR3 is 17 residues. Per the germline V gene, CDR1 is SNHLY and CDR2 is FYNNEI. With 3 bases clipped from V and 5 bases from J, the junction kept 12 bases outside the gene matches. In DNA, the CDR3 is TGTGCCAGCAGTGATGGCCAAGGGACTAGAAACGACAATGAGCAGTTCTTC. Protein: CASSDGQGTRNDNEQFF.

This clonotype was seen a single time. This sequence joins TRBV28 and TRBJ1-2; a weak D match, TRBD1 (5 bases). Looked up from germline, CDR1 is MDHEN and CDR2 is SYDVKM. This CDR3 contains 12 residues. Trimming stripped 7 bases from V and 3 bases from J, with 9 bases between. CDR3 loop: CASNIGDYGYTF. In nucleotides, the CDR3 is TGTGCCAGCAATATAGGGGACTATGGCTACACCTTC.

This clonotype occurred many times. The chain combines TRBV20-1 with TRBJ2-3, with unresolved D. CDR3 size: 18 residues. Germline CDR1 is DFQATT and CDR2 is SNEGSKA (reference sequence). Trimming stripped 4 bases from V and 4 bases from J, with 27 bases between. CDR3 coding DNA: TGCAGTGCTAAACAAGGAGCTGGTGGCGGAGCATTCTCAGATACGCAGTATTTT. This codes for CSAKQGAGGGAFSDTQYF.

This clonotype has just a few counts. The chain is built from TRBV5-1 and TRBJ2-5; D is unresolved. CDR1 SGHRS and CDR2 YFSETQ come from the germline V gene. The CDR3 sequence is 9 residues long. The V end lost 10 bases, the J end lost 5 bases, and 6 bases lay between the germline ends. The CDR3, as DNA: TGCGCCTGGCAGGAGACCCAGTACTTC. It yields the protein CAWQETQYF.

This clonotype appeared many times. The genes are TRBV4-2 and TRBJ1-5, with D possibly being TRBD1 (5 bases). Trimming stripped 0 bases from V and 5 bases from J, with 8 bases between. Germline V gene data show CDR1 as LGHNA and CDR2 as YNFKEQ. This CDR3 comprises 14 residues. The CDR3 is CASSQDGADQPQHF. The CDR3 DNA sequence: TGTGCCAGCAGCCAAGATGGGGCGGATCAGCCCCAGCATTTT.

This clonotype was picked up many times. V and J are TRBV12-3 or TRBV12-4 and TRBJ1-5, with D possibly TRBD1 on 5 matching bases. Trimming removed 3 bases from V and 5 bases from J, with 14 bases in between. The CDR3 loop spans 15 amino acids. The CDR3: CASSFWTGGDQPQHF. Written as DNA, the CDR3 is TGTGCCAGCAGTTTTTGGACGGGAGGGGATCAGCCCCAGCATTTT.

This clonotype has ten or more counts. The J gene is TRBJ2-5, the V gene TRBV4-1; 14 bases line up with TRBD2. The CDR3 is made up of 16 amino acids. With 6 bases clipped from V and 0 bases from J, the junction kept 3 bases outside the gene matches. Germline-derived CDR1 and CDR2 are MGHRA and YSYEKL. CDR3 in DNA: TGCGCCAGCAGAGGGACTAGCGGGGGAGACCAAGAGACCCAGTACTTC. Translating gives CASRGTSGGDQETQYF.

In this sample, this clonotype turned up a few times. The chain joins TRBV20-1 to TRBJ2-1; 11 bases match TRBD2. This CDR3 contains 14 residues. Germline V gene data show CDR1 as DFQATT and CDR2 as SNEGSKA (reference sequence). V lost 6 bases, J lost 9 bases, and 10 bases stayed unmatched. DNA of the CDR3: TGCAGTGCATCACTAGCGGGAGAATGGGGTGAGCAGTTCTTC. It is translated as CSASLAGEWGEQFF.

This clonotype was picked up a small number of times. The chain combines TRBV12-3 or TRBV12-4 with TRBJ2-6, with unresolved D. The ends were cut back, 6 bases at V and 1 base at J, with 7 bases in the middle. This CDR3 is 14 amino acids long. CDR3 sequence: CASRQTSGANVLTF. CDR3 nucleotides: TGTGCCAGCAGACAGACTTCTGGGGCCAACGTCCTGACTTTC.

This clonotype turned up a few times. The J gene is TRBJ2-5, the V gene TRBV6-5; D call uncertain. The CDR3 sequence is 13 residues long. V was shortened by 2 bases and J by 0 bases, with 4 bases between the two germline ends. The V gene's germline CDR1 is MNHEY and CDR2 SVGAGI. CDR3 DNA: TGTGCCAGCAGTTACCGAAACCAAGAGACCCAGTACTTC. Translated, it gives CASSYRNQETQYF.

This clonotype was observed a handful of times. The chain couples TRBV4-2 to TRBJ2-5; 11 nucleotides agree with TRBD2. The CDR3 totals 16 residues. Trimming took 2 bases from V and 4 from J; bases not matched to a gene: 6. Germline V CDR1 and CDR2: LGHNA, YNFKEQ. CDR3 amino acids: CASSQSSTSGGETQYF. The DNA for the CDR3 is TGTGCCAGCAGCCAAAGTTCTACTAGCGGGGGAGAGACCCAGTACTTC.

The sample holds a few counts of this clonotype. V usage is TRBV7-8 and J usage is TRBJ2-5; maybe TRBD1 (6 bases). V was clipped by 2 bases and J by 5 bases, with 12 bases between them. The germline V gene has CDR1 SGHVS and CDR2 FQNEAQ. This CDR3 has 14 amino acids. The CDR3 loop reads CASSLSITGETQYF. The CDR3 nucleotides are TGTGCCAGCAGCTTATCCATCACAGGGGAGACCCAGTACTTC.

This clonotype was recorded at least ten times. The chain recombines TRBV5-6 with TRBJ2-7; D ambiguous. This CDR3 has 11 residues. Germline loops: CDR1 SGHDT, CDR2 YYEEEE. V was shortened by 10 bases and J by 6 bases, with 14 bases between the two germline ends. This chain's CDR3 is CASSSLSEQYF. As DNA, the CDR3 is TGTGCCTCTTCTTCTTTGTCCGAGCAGTACTTC.

This clonotype was seen repeatedly, ten times or more. Written as DNA, the CDR3 is TGTGCCAGCAGTCCTGGACCGGGACAGTTCGTGGGTGAGCAGTTCTTC. Amino acids: CASSPGPGQFVGEQFF. The chain recombines TRBV12-3 or TRBV12-4 with TRBJ2-1; 7 bases are a match to TRBD1. J lost 9 bases, V lost 5 bases, and 16 bases had no gene match. The CDR3 totals 16 residues.

V usage is TRBV18 and J usage is TRBJ2-1; weak D call: TRBD2 (7 bases). V was shortened by 8 bases and J by 8 bases, with 16 bases between the two germline ends. The CDR3 has 13 residues. Germline V gene sequence: CDR1 KGHSH, CDR2 LQKENI. CDR3 amino acids: CASRRGANYEQFF. As DNA, the CDR3 is TGTGCCAGCCGACGGGGGGCAAACTATGAGCAGTTCTTC.

This rearrangement joins TRBV27 to TRBJ1-6; D perhaps matches TRBD1 (6 bases). Germline CDR1 and CDR2: MNHEY and SMNVEV (reference sequence). The CDR3 has 14 amino acids. V lost 5 bases and J 7 bases, leaving 12 bases between the germline ends. CDR3 nucleotide sequence: TGTGCCAGCAGTATCGGGACAAGGAATTCACCCCTCCACTTT. This sequence encodes CASSIGTRNSPLHF.

Ten or more counts support this clonotype. The DNA for the CDR3 is TGCGCCAGCACACTAGCGGGAGGTGAGACCCAGTACTTC. Translated, it gives CASTLAGGETQYF. The genes are TRBV5-1 and TRBJ2-5; 12 bases map to TRBD2. The CDR3 loop spans 13 amino acids. Germline CDR1 is SGHRS and CDR2 is YFSETQ. V lost 6 bases to trimming and J lost 5 bases; unmatched junction nucleotides: 2. Looking up the rest from reference TRBV5-1 and TRBJ2-5 gives the full variable domain: KAGVTQTPRYLIKTRGQQVTLSCSPISGHRSVSWYQQTPGQGLQFLFEYFSETQRNKGNFPGRFSGRQFSNSRSEMNVSTLELGDSALYLCASTLAGGETQYFGPGTRLLVL.

This clonotype was recorded at least ten times. The CDR3 sequence: CASSPQGRGSQPQHF. CDR3 sequence (DNA): TGTGCCAGCAGCCCCCAAGGACGGGGGAGCCAGCCCCAGCATTTT. The rearrangement joins TRBV7-2 to TRBJ1-5, with D perhaps TRBD1 (5 bases). Trimming left V 5 bases short and J 7 bases short, with 18 bases between. Per germline, CDR1 SGHTA and CDR2 FQGNSA. The CDR3 extends over 15 amino acids.

This clonotype was observed many times. This chain joins TRBV4-2 and TRBJ2-1, with TRBD1 identical over 9 bases. This CDR3 contains 15 residues. J was trimmed by 3 bases and V by 3 bases; bases with no gene match: 3. Germline V gene lookup returns CDR1 LGHNA and CDR2 YNFKEQ. This CDR3 is CASSQGQGNYNEQFF. Written as DNA, the CDR3 is TGTGCCAGCAGCCAGGGACAGGGTAACTACAATGAGCAGTTCTTC.

In its sample, this clonotype was seen many times. The chain employs TRBV28 and TRBJ2-3, with 12 bases aligning to TRBD2. Germline values: CDR1 MDHEN, CDR2 SYDVKM. This CDR3 is 17 amino acids long. V trimming: 5 bases; J trimming: 4 bases; junction bases outside the gene matches: 10. The CDR3 DNA follows: TGTGCCAGCAGTCTAGCGGGAGGGCCGAGGGGGGCAGATACGCAGTATTTT. It specifies CASSLAGGPRGADTQYF.

In its sample, this clonotype was seen many times. The V and J genes are TRBV12-3 or TRBV12-4 and TRBJ2-4; D possibly corresponds to TRBD1 (5 bases). The V end lost 1 base, the J end lost 8 bases, and 9 bases lay between the germline ends. The CDR3 totals 13 residues. The CDR3 DNA is TGTGCCAGCAGTTTAGGCAGGGTGTACATTCAGTACTTC. Protein product: CASSLGRVYIQYF.

Only a few counts were recorded for this clonotype. The rearrangement uses TRBV21-1 and TRBJ1-2. TRBV21-1 represents a pseudogene. This CDR3 comprises 13 residues. This chain's CDR3 is CASSKDLKGGYTF. CDR3 coding DNA: TGTGCCAGCAGCAAGGACCTCAAGGGTGGCTACACCTTC.

This clonotype was counted only a few times. V usage is TRBV5-1 and J usage is TRBJ2-1; TRBD2 agrees at 9 bases. The ends lost 0 bases at V and 9 bases at J; junction bases unmatched: 10. There are 16 residues in the CDR3. CDR1 and CDR2 (germline): SGHRS, YFSETQ. CDR3 protein: CASSLGGGGLASEQFF. The CDR3 region has the DNA TGCGCCAGCAGCTTGGGGGGCGGGGGACTAGCCTCTGAGCAGTTCTTC. The whole variable domain, filled in from reference TRBV5-1 and TRBJ2-1, reads KAGVTQTPRYLIKTRGQQVTLSCSPISGHRSVSWYQQTPGQGLQFLFEYFSETQRNKGNFPGRFSGRQFSNSRSEMNVSTLELGDSALYLCASSLGGGGLASEQFFGPGTRLTVL.

This clonotype has ten or more counts. The chain is built from TRBV4-1 and TRBJ1-2; 8 bases are a match to TRBD1. Losses at the gene ends were 3 bases for V and 4 bases for J; bases not matched to a gene: 4. This CDR3 comprises 14 residues. Germline V gene lookup returns CDR1 MGHRA and CDR2 YSYEKL. CDR3 sequence reads: CASSHHDRGYGYTF. CDR3 bases: TGCGCCAGCAGCCACCACGACAGGGGCTATGGCTACACCTTC.